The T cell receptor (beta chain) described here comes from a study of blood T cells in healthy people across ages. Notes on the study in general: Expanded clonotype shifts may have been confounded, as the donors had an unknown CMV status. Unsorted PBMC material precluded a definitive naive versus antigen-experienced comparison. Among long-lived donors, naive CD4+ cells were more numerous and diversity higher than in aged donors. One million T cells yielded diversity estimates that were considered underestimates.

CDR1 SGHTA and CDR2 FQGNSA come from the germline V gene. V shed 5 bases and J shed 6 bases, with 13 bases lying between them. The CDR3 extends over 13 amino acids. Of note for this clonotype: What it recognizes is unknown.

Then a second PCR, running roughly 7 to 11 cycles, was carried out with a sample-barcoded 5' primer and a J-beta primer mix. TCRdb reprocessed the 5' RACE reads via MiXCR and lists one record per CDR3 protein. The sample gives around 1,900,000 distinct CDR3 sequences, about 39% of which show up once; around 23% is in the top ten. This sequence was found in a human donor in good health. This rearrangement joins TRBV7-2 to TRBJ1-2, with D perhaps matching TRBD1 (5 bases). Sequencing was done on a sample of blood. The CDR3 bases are TGTGCCAGCAGCCCCGACAGTTTTAATGGCTACACCTTC. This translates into CASSPDSFNGYTF.